This TCR beta chain was sequenced during a study of cytomegalovirus exposure and HLA in healthy donors (TCRdb year 2017). Some background on the complete study: An earlier analysis of several hundred of the donors reported approximately 300 Gb of sequence data and 95 million to 120 million unique TCR beta sequences obtained from some 200 million T cells. Every discovery cohort repertoire had been produced on one sequencing platform. Alongside the repertoire data, information on donor age, sex, ethnicity and CMV serostatus was compiled. Of the 300 to 500 genotyped donors, 75% to 85% were placed in the genetic ancestry cluster associated with self-reported Caucasian donors. To predict cytomegalovirus infection status, the study combined high-throughput TCR immunosequencing, statistical association of individual TCRs with disease status, and machine learning. Several DR-DQ haplotypes were handled as single units for association and clustering because linkage in the cohort was strong. An earlier analysis of around 580 of the donors used high-throughput TCR beta sequencing to judge whether each TCR beta V gene segment behaved as functional or pseudogenic. A later genetic analysis took genome-wide SNP genotypes for about 60% of the roughly 670 donors and used that subset as a discovery cohort. The later analysis used no new phenotypic data to find candidate immune exposures, relying instead on TCR beta sequences and their occurrence across donors. A separate validation cohort of over a hundred different subjects was used in addition to the approximately 700-subject first cohort. Among about 370 genotyped donors of the cohort, an average of approximately 240,000 unique TCR beta nucleotide sequences was sequenced per donor, of which roughly 18% were non-productive. Using immunosequencing, the study profiled T cell repertoires from fewer than 850 subjects and related those repertoires to cytomegalovirus serostatus. The number of typed donors differed by locus: roughly 629-630 for A, B, C, DRB1 and DQB1; approximately 520 for DQA1; 606 for DPA1; and around 450 for DPB1. Roughly 300 gigabases of sequencing data and around 85 million unique TCR sequences made up an early release that covered about 640 HLA-typed donors. A later analysis re-analyzed previously published TCR beta repertoires from 660 or so donors and added high-resolution HLA genotyping to study TCR occurrence patterns. Both class I and class II loci were covered by HLA typing, at four-digit resolution. The study aimed to test whether signatures of past pathogen exposure could be identified by cataloging public T cell receptors.

Preparation of the library involved the immunoSEQ multiplex PCR assay. A mixture of 60 forward primers for TCR Vbeta segments and 13 reverse primers for TCR Jbeta segments was used in the multiplex PCR. A multiplex PCR assay on genomic DNA amplified the CDR3 region of rearranged TCR beta genes. The amplified TCR beta libraries were sequenced on the Illumina HiSeq System as 87-base-pair reads. In the source study's methods: In a later analysis, tens of millions of unique TCR beta chains were counted across the roughly 670 repertoires, and around 11 million of these chains were shared by at least two donors. Raw reads were error-corrected and collapsed into unique sequences by a nearest-neighbor algorithm in which closely related sequences were merged to remove PCR and sequencing errors. To assign V, D and J gene segments, CDR3 sequences were aligned to IMGT reference sequences. For a sequence to be retained, a match of at least six nucleotides to both a V gene segment and a J gene segment was required. Rearrangements were classified as productive when the CDR3 lacked stop codons and remained in frame with V and J, and all other rearrangements were classified as non-productive. Following IMGT convention, CDR3 was defined as the stretch from the second conserved V-encoded cysteine to the conserved J-encoded phenylalanine. Sequences without an unambiguous match to a single V gene segment were excluded from the earlier analysis of over 500 of the donors. In an earlier analysis of approximately 500 of the donors, a V segment was called functional when productive rearrangements were above 56.7%, and segregating when the standard deviation between donors exceeded 5%. A statistical classification framework was built for diagnosing cytomegalovirus status from the catalog of TCR beta chain sequences. A later analysis assigned V and J genes by comparing TCR nucleotide sequences with IMGT/GENE-DB human TR gene sequences. In a later analysis, CDR3 sequences and most-parsimonious VDJ recombination scenarios were assigned using the TCRdist pipeline. In a later analysis, every TCR beta chain was defined by the combination of its CDR3 amino acid sequence and its V-gene family, and reads without a unique V-gene family were dropped. To address suspected cross-contamination and a sequencing artifact, a later analysis removed a few hundred highly shared, low-generation-probability nucleotide sequences. In a later analysis, a clonal expansion index for each public chain was calculated from normalized within-repertoire ranks of inferred template counts. In a later analysis, generation probabilities were computed with a VDJ recombination model fitted to out-of-frame rearrangements, and the resulting probabilities were checked against IGoR. In a later analysis, TCR-TCR, TCR-HLA and TCR-CMV co-occurrence was scored with hypergeometric tests, and a repertoire-size bias correction was applied to TCR pairs. A later analysis estimated false discovery rates by permuting HLA or CMV assignments 20 times. In a later analysis, co-occurring TCRs were grouped using DBSCAN, with TCRdist sequence similarity added in when clustering inside HLA-allele-positive subsets. Repertoires with fewer than 30,000 or more than 120,000 public chains, plus five repertoires with anomalous nucleotide sharing, were excluded from co-occurrence clustering. Sourced from immuneACCESS, this table was stored by TCRdb with only in-frame sequences that have V and J called. A share of the clones is absent; for the studies checked, an unresolved V gene accounts for under half, and the remainder has no known explanation. The V and J calls and clone size were taken over from that table, and D and trimming were inferred from the DNA. Counted in this sample were roughly 100,000 clones; roughly a tenth of them appeared once. Approximately 6.1% of the sample is taken by the ten largest.

Via the germline V gene, CDR1 is SGHTS and CDR2 YDEGEE. The CDR3, from cysteine to phenylalanine, totals 15 residues. Here the CDR3 DNA is all that survives: 45 bases in frame from base 1. V trim: 0 bases; J trim: 2 bases; unmatched bases: 2. Comment on this clone: This receptor's antigen is unknown. No qualities accompany the bases; no much larger clone lies one base away.

The cohort comprised fewer than 700 healthy bone marrow donors. Cohort members were all nominally healthy when sampled, although unrecorded immune exposures were likely present. The donor was CMV seropositive and belonged to the group of about 290 seropositive cohort members. A peripheral blood sample was provided by each donor, and peripheral blood mononuclear cells were used for TCR beta sequencing. The Qiagen DNeasy Blood Extraction Kit was used to extract genomic DNA from the blood cell samples. The paper as a whole reports these results and caveats: In a later analysis, most CMV-associated TCR beta chains were found to appear HLA-restricted, with HLA associations seemingly driven largely by CMV exposure. While some public TCRs were present in many individuals, most TCR sequences turned up only very rarely across donors. Because HLA typing was unavailable for some donors at each locus, only the typed subset was used in association tests. The study listed 150 to 200 TCR beta chains as associated with cytomegalovirus. The cohort was sequenced for TCR beta chains only, and without alpha or paired-chain data the features that could be detected were limited. Because counts were too low, more than 15 rarely observed V segments, including chromosome 9 orphons, were left out of the earlier analysis of a few hundred of the donors. Sequencing depth was assumed to be roughly uniform across donors in the presence/absence analyses, though that assumption may not hold. It was suggested by the authors that the approach could potentially be generalized to other disease states and immunological phenotypes. A further reported finding was that TCR beta sequences accurately predicted the HLA-A and HLA-B alleles for most subjects in the first cohort. V-gene and J-gene trimming of TCR beta chains was associated with a missense DCLRE1C variant in a later genetic analysis, and the association was replicated in an independent cohort. Broadly in line with IMGT annotations, most TCR beta V segments showed up in productive rearrangements about 87% or about 30% of the time in an earlier analysis of roughly 590 of the donors. CMV serostatus was the only immune exposure information available for the cohort. Linkage disequilibrium might explain the correlated functional status among segregating V segments, but an unknown experimental factor could not be excluded. At a false discovery rate of 0.05, a later analysis linked approximately 18,000 TCR beta sequences to specific HLA alleles. When HLA alleles, especially DR and DQ, strongly co-occurred, TCR associations were difficult to assign to individual alleles. A few of the identified cytomegalovirus-associated TCR beta chains were confirmed in vitro to be specific for cytomegalovirus antigens. In a later analysis, HLA-associated TCR beta chains showed more clonal expansion and lower generation probabilities than non-associated chains that were equally common. Some IMGT-functional V segments, including TRBV6-2 and TRBV6-3, could not be distinguished by the 87-base-pair reads and were therefore excluded. In a later analysis, TCR association rates were found to vary across HLA loci, with the most associated TCRs seen for DRB1 alleles and the fewest for HLA-C alleles. The classifier was reported to diagnose cytomegalovirus status with high specificity and sensitivity in both the original and validation cohorts. A later genetic analysis reported fewer N-insertions in productive TCRs among donors in an Asian-associated ancestry cluster than the roughly 720-donor mean. In a later analysis, several top co-occurrence clusters were reported to appear linked to parvovirus B19, influenza, CMV and Epstein-Barr virus. The sequencing pipeline was judged likely to have produced a cluster of highly shared sequence variants as a technical artifact.

The chain is made from TRBV5-8 and TRBJ2-1; 7 nucleotides in the junction match TRBD1. The TCR originated in a man between 35 and 55 years old in good health and CMV-seropositive. Sequencing used PBMCs. The nucleotide sequence is given as TGTGCCAGCAGCTTGGGAGGGGGCGCCTACAATGAGCAGTTCTTC. The translation is CASSLGGGAYNEQFF.